Included here is one T cell receptor (beta chain) sequence, with context. The entry originates in a study of monozygotic twins with inflammatory bowel disease. TCRdb reprocessed the 5' RACE reads and keeps a single row for each CDR3 protein, giving no DNA. The sample is made up of 300,000 to 400,000 distinct CDR3 sequences, and the top ten hold 2% to 3% of it. Germline lookup yields CDR1 MNHNS and CDR2 SASEGT. The CDR3 is 17 amino acids. The sequenced sample was blood. The TCR originated in a human donor with ulcerative colitis or Crohn's disease, or a healthy co-twin of an affected twin (not recorded which). The chain carries TRBV6-1 and TRBJ2-1; without DNA, the TCRdb call of TRBD2 cannot be checked. The CDR3 spells CASSRSSGGVSYNEQFF.